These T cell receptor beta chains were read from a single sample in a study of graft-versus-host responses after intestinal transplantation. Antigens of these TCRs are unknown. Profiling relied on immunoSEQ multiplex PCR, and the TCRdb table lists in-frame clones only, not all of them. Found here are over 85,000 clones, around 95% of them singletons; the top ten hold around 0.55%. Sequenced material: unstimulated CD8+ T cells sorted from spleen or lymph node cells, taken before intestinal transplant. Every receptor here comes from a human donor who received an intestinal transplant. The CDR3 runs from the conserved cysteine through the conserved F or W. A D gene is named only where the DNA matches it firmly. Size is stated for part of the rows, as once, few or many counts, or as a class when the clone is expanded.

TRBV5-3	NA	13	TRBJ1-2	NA	CARRAPRDYGYTF	TGTGCCAGAAGGGCTCCCAGGGACTATGGCTACACCTTC
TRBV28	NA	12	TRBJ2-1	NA	CASISSYNEQFF	TGTGCCAGCATCTCTAGCTACAATGAGCAGTTCTTC
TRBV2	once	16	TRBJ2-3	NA	CASSESSLYSTDTQYF	TGTGCCAGCAGTGAATCCAGTCTTTATAGCACAGATACGCAGTATTTT
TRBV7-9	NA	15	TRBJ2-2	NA	CASSLVGINTGELFF	TGTGCCAGCAGCTTAGTGGGGATAAACACCGGGGAGCTGTTTTTT
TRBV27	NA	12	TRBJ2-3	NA	CASSPSTDTQYF	TGTGCCAGCAGCCCCAGCACAGATACGCAGTATTTT
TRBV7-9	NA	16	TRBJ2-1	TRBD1	CASSHLGQGTGNEQFF	TGTGCCAGCAGCCACCTCGGACAGGGGACGGGCAATGAGCAGTTCTTC
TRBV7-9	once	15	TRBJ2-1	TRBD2	CASIGLAGGDNEQFF	TGTGCCAGCATCGGACTAGCGGGAGGTGACAATGAGCAGTTCTTC
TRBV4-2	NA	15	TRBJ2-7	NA	CASSQEIGGIREQYF	TGTGCCAGCAGCCAAGAGATCGGAGGGATCCGGGAGCAGTACTTC
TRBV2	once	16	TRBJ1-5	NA	CASSEAQHNRGQPQHF	TGTGCCAGCAGTGAAGCTCAACATAACCGGGGACAGCCCCAGCATTTT
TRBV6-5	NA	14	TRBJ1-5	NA	CASSRDYSNQPQHF	TGTGCCAGCAGCCGAGATTATAGCAATCAGCCCCAGCATTTT
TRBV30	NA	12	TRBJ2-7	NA	CAWSVISVEQYF	TGTGCCTGGAGTGTTATCAGCGTCGAGCAGTACTTC
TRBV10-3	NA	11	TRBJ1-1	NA	CATQGNTEAFF	TGTGCCACACAGGGAAACACTGAAGCTTTCTTT
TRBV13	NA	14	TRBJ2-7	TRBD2	CASSKTSENYEQYF	TGTGCCAGCAGCAAGACTAGCGAGAACTACGAGCAGTACTTC
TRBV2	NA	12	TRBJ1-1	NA	CASTTLGGEAFF	TGTGCCAGCACCACCCTTGGAGGTGAAGCTTTCTTT
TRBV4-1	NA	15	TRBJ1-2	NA	CASSQDNLLRSGYTF	TGCGCCAGCAGCCAAGATAACCTACTACGGAGTGGCTACACCTTC
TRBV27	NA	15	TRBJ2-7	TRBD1	CASSLSGQGALEQYF	TGTGCCAGCAGTCTCTCCGGACAGGGCGCTTTGGAGCAGTACTTC
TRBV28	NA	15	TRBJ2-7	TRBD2	CASSFGRELSYEQYF	TGTGCCAGCAGTTTCGGGAGGGAGCTCTCCTACGAGCAGTACTTC
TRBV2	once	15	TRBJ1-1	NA	CASSSRTALNTEAFF	TGTGCCAGCAGTAGTCGGACAGCCCTAAACACTGAAGCTTTCTTT
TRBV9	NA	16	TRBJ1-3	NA	CASSPGVDRHSDTIYF	TGTGCCAGCAGCCCAGGGGTCGACCGCCATTCGGACACCATATATTTT
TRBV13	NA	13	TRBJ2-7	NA	CASSSLGSYEQYF	TGTGCCAGCAGCTCCCTGGGGTCCTACGAGCAGTACTTC
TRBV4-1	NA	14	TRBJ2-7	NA	CASSHDEEGYEQYF	TGCGCCAGCAGCCATGACGAGGAGGGGTACGAGCAGTACTTC
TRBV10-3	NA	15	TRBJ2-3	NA	CATGMGPGPTDTQYF	TGTGCCACCGGCATGGGGCCAGGGCCCACAGATACGCAGTATTTT
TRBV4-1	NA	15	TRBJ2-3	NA	CASSQGDSEGDTQYF	TGCGCCAGCAGCCAAGGGGACTCCGAAGGGGATACGCAGTATTTT
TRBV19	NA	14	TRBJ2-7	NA	CASSKNGQWYEQYF	TGTGCCAGTAGTAAGAATGGACAGTGGTACGAGCAGTACTTC
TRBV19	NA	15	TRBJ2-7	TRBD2	CASIPPGGGVDEQYF	TGTGCCAGTATCCCCCCGGGGGGGGGAGTGGACGAGCAGTACTTC
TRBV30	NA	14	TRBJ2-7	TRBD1	CAWSAGQGQGEQYF	TGTGCCTGGAGTGCGGGACAGGGACAAGGCGAGCAGTACTTC
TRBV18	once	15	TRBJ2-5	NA	CASSARDLFEETQYF	TGTGCCAGCTCAGCCCGGGACCTCTTCGAAGAGACCCAGTACTTC
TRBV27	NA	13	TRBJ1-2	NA	CASSPRGGNGYTF	TGTGCCAGCAGTCCCCGGGGGGGGAATGGCTACACCTTC
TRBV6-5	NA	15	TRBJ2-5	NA	CASSYSRRGQETQYF	TGTGCCAGCAGTTACTCGAGGAGGGGGCAAGAGACCCAGTACTTC
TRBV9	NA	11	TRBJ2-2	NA	CASSDSRVLFF	TGTGCCAGCAGCGACTCCCGTGTGCTGTTTTTT
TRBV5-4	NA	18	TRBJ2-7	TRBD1	CASSLQGQGARKAYEQYF	TGTGCCAGCAGCTTGCAGGGACAGGGGGCGCGGAAAGCCTACGAGCAGTACTTC
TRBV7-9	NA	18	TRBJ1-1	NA	CASSPRPGHHPGGTEAFF	TGTGCCAGCAGCCCCAGACCGGGACACCACCCGGGGGGCACTGAAGCTTTCTTT
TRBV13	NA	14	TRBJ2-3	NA	CASSSEGSTDTQYF	TGTGCCAGCAGCTCTGAGGGGAGCACAGATACGCAGTATTTT
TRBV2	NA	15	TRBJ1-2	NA	CASSLFGVGGSGYTF	TGTGCCAGCAGTCTCTTTGGTGTAGGGGGTAGTGGCTACACCTTC
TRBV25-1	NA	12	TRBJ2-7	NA	CASSGNIYEQYF	TGTGCCAGCAGTGGAAATATCTACGAGCAGTACTTC
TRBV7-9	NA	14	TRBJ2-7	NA	CASSSPPLKGEQYF	TGTGCCAGCAGCTCGCCGCCCCTAAAGGGGGAGCAGTACTTC
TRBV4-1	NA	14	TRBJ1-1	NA	CASSQEAGGPEAFF	TGCGCCAGCAGCCAAGAGGCTGGGGGTCCTGAAGCTTTCTTT
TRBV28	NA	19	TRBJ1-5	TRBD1	CASSLYRDRDQISNQPQHF	TGTGCCAGCAGTTTATACAGGGACAGGGACCAAATAAGCAATCAGCCCCAGCATTTT
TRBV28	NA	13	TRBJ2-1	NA	CASLPGLFNEQFF	TGTGCCAGCCTACCCGGACTATTCAATGAGCAGTTCTTC
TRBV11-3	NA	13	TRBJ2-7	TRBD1	CASSWTGGGEQYF	TGTGCCAGCAGCTGGACAGGGGGCGGCGAGCAGTACTTC
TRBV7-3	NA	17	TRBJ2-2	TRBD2	CASSLLAGGPDTGELFF	TGTGCCAGCAGCTTACTAGCGGGAGGGCCTGATACCGGGGAGCTGTTTTTT
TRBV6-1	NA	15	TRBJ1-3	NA	CASQTEQGPGNTIYF	TGTGCCAGCCAAACCGAACAGGGTCCTGGAAACACCATATATTTT
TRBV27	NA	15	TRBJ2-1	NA	CASSLLPRPSNEQFF	TGTGCCAGCAGTTTACTACCGCGTCCGAGCAATGAGCAGTTCTTC
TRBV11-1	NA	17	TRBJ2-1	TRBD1	CASSLEVGTGAYNEQFF	TGTGCCAGCAGCTTAGAAGTGGGGACAGGGGCCTACAATGAGCAGTTCTTC
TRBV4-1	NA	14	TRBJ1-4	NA	CASSQEGREEKLFF	TGCGCCAGCAGCCAAGAGGGGCGGGAAGAAAAACTGTTTTTT
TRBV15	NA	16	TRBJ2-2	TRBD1	CATSTLRTGSYGELFF	TGTGCCACCAGCACCCTAAGGACAGGGAGCTACGGGGAGCTGTTTTTT
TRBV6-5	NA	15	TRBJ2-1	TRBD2	CASSSLAGGYDEQFF	TGTGCCAGCAGTTCCTTAGCGGGAGGGTACGATGAGCAGTTCTTC
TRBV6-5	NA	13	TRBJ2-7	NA	CASSYSRSYEQYF	TGTGCCAGCAGTTACTCGCGGTCCTACGAGCAGTACTTC
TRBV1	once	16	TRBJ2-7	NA	CTSSQDWGTLSYEQYF	TGCACCAGCAGCCAAGATTGGGGGACCCTCTCCTACGAGCAGTACTTC
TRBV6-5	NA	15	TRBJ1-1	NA	CASSRYPGVNTEAFF	TGTGCCAGCAGTCGATACCCGGGGGTAAACACTGAAGCTTTCTTT